One sample yielded the 5 T cell receptor beta chains listed below, sequenced in a study of blood T cell repertoires in COVID-19. Sequencing was performed with immunoSEQ multiplex PCR; in TCRdb, only in-frame clones are kept and a portion is missing. The table shows fewer than 200,000 clones, with about 84% occurring only once. Sequenced: PBMCs or T cells enriched from blood (not recorded which). These receptors were collected from a man aged 50 or older who had recovered from COVID-19.

The chain couples TRBV4-1 to TRBJ1-1; TRBD1 agrees at 9 bases. The CDR3 spans 12 residues. Germline V gives CDR1 MGHRA, CDR2 YSYEKL. The J segment lost 8 bases and the V segment lost 4 bases, leaving 2 bases of the junction unmatched. Here the CDR3 reads CASSLGQGEAFF. The DNA of the CDR3 is TGCGCCAGCAGCCTAGGACAGGGGGAAGCTTTCTTT.

The CDR3 loop reads CASSLYFLAPNTEAFF. Written as DNA, the CDR3 is TGTGCCAGCAGCTTGTATTTCTTGGCCCCGAACACTGAAGCTTTCTTT. The genes are TRBV5-6 and TRBJ1-1, with D hard to call. With 1 base removed from V and 1 base from J, the gap between germline ends came to 14 bases. In germline, CDR1 is SGHDT, CDR2 YYEEEE. The CDR3 extends over 16 amino acids.

CDR3 bases: TGTGCCAGCAGCTCGTACAGGAACACTGAAGCTTTCTTT. Protein: CASSSYRNTEAFF. This chain connects TRBV7-9 to TRBJ1-1, with D hard to call. CDR3 size: 13 residues. CDR1 and CDR2 (germline): SEHNR, FQNEAQ (reference sequence). Trimming removed 4 bases from V and 1 base from J, with 7 bases in between.

The rearrangement uses TRBV4-1 and TRBJ2-3, with D possibly being TRBD1 (5 bases). The germline gives CDR1 MGHRA, CDR2 YSYEKL. This CDR3 is 15 amino acids long. V lost 0 bases and J lost 2, with 9 bases in between. The chain's CDR3 is CASSQEGQVTDTQYF. CDR3 sequence (DNA): TGCGCCAGCAGCCAAGAGGGGCAGGTCACAGATACGCAGTATTTT.

This sequence joins TRBV18 and TRBJ1-5; D may be TRBD1 (5 bases). The CDR3 consists of 14 residues. Trimming cost V 1 base and J 2 bases, with 6 bases left between them. Germline lookup yields CDR1 KGHSH and CDR2 LQKENI. CDR3 region: CASSPLGRNQPQHF. The CDR3 DNA sequence: TGTGCCAGCTCACCACTGGGGCGCAATCAGCCCCAGCATTTT.